The 5 T cell receptor beta chains below come from one sample, sequenced in a study of T-cell memory formation after mild COVID-19. TCRdb independently ran MiXCR on the 5' RACE reads; one entry per CDR3 protein. The profile shows 350,000 to 450,000 distinct CDR3 sequences, 20% to 25% of them singletons. Input material: PBMCs or a T cell subset sorted from them (not recorded which). Receptors originate from an adult woman who had mild COVID-19 (a few samples of this study predate the infection). Cell type and time point are not known.

This chain uses TRBV25-1 with TRBJ2-7; D is perhaps TRBD1 (5 bases). The V and J ends lost 7 bases and 6 bases respectively, with 16 bases between them. The length of the CDR3 is 13 residues. Germline lookup yields CDR1 MGHDK and CDR2 SYGVNS. The CDR3 DNA sequence: TGTGCCAGCAATCCCGACAGCTCGGGCGAGCAGTACTTC. It translates to CASNPDSSGEQYF.

This chain uses TRBV5-1 with TRBJ2-1; 7 bases map to TRBD1. The V segment lost 4 bases and the J segment 8 bases; nucleotides outside the gene matches: 15. CDR1 is SGHRS and CDR2 is YFSETQ in the germline V gene. The CDR3 is 16 residues long. DNA of the CDR3: TGCGCCAGCAGCCGTTGGGCGGACAGGCCACTCGATGAGCAGTTCTTC. Translation: CASSRWADRPLDEQFF.

This clonotype was detected a few times. The chain employs TRBV7-8 and TRBJ2-4, with 10 bases fitting TRBD1. Germline CDR1 and CDR2: SGHVS and FQNEAQ. This CDR3 spans 19 amino acids. V was pared by 2 bases and J by 5 bases, with 15 bases of the junction left unmatched. This CDR3 reads CASSLNSEGRQGAENIQYF. The CDR3, as DNA: TGTGCCAGCAGCTTAAATTCCGAGGGAAGACAGGGGGCGGAAAACATTCAGTACTTC.

This clonotype was seen a few times. The chain combines TRBV29-1 with TRBJ2-3; 9 bases map to TRBD2. Germline CDR1 and CDR2: SQVTM and ANQGSEA. There are 15 residues in the CDR3. J gave up 0 bases and V 7 bases, and 8 bases lay outside the gene matches. The CDR3 here is CSAIGRGGSTDTQYF. The DNA for the CDR3 is TGCAGCGCCATAGGGCGGGGGGGAAGCACAGATACGCAGTATTTT.

The chain links TRBV12-3 or TRBV12-4 to TRBJ2-1, with 7 positions matching TRBD2. This CDR3 region has 16 residues. V was pared by 6 bases and J by 1 base, with 9 bases of the junction left unmatched. CDR3 residues: CASRLAGGGSYNEQFF. In nucleotides, the CDR3 is TGTGCCAGCAGATTGGCGGGCGGGGGATCCTACAATGAGCAGTTCTTC.